The clone carrying this T cell receptor beta chain was picked up one time. The antigen is not known. Trimming took off 8 bases at V and 4 bases at J, with 12 bases between the two ends. There are 12 residues in the CDR3. Germline lookup yields CDR1 WNHNN and CDR2 SYGVQD (reference sequence). Time point meaning: baseline pretreatment blood. Documented treatment: 15 Gy SBRT to primary tumor, nephrectomy 4 weeks later. After SBRT, blood was collected at 2 and 4 weeks, plus baseline. Clear cell pathology was present in this patient's renal cell carcinoma. These data belong to a study of radiation and T cells in renal cell carcinoma. Study results and caveats: From baseline, blood top tumor clonotypes peaked at 2 weeks post-radiation. Pretreatment tumor biopsies were lacking, so baseline clonotypes are unknown.

The table came from immunoSEQ multiplex PCR; TCRdb's copy has only in-frame clones and leaves some out. The sample holds roughly 100,000 clones; approximately 86% are singletons and the top ten take around 7.9%. The sequenced sample was blood, obtained from a patient whose treatment included radiotherapy and nephrectomy. This chain joins TRBV10-1 and TRBJ2-7; D is undetermined. The TCR was taken from a man aged 50-60 years with renal cell carcinoma. Here the CDR3 reads CASGPTRYEQYF. CDR3 sequence (DNA): TGCGCCAGCGGCCCCACCCGATACGAGCAGTACTTC.